The clone carrying this T cell receptor beta chain was counted a few times. Its antigen is currently unknown. TCRdb reanalysed the 5' RACE reads using MiXCR and keeps one entry per CDR3 protein. The sample has about 520,000 distinct CDR3 sequences; 20% to 25% are singletons. The data derive from a study of identical twins. Study-wide findings and caveats: Among out-of-frame alpha sequences shared by twins, low generation probability occurred in excess.

Healthy Caucasian individuals made up all the donors. This CDR3 contains 14 residues. Trimming took off 3 bases at V and 6 bases at J, with 12 bases between the two ends. This sample was also put to use in a study of T cells expressing NK-cell markers.

Input material: CD4+ T cells sorted from blood. The J gene is TRBJ2-4, the V gene TRBV12-3 or TRBV12-4; D remains ambiguous. The receptor was derived from a woman aged 18-35 years in good health. Here the CDR3 reads CASSLGQVLNIQYF. DNA for the CDR3: TGTGCCAGCAGTTTGGGCCAGGTCCTAAACATTCAGTACTTC.